This is a list of T cell receptor beta chains from one sample in a study of response to subunit inactivated influenza vaccine. A single record per CDR3 protein comes from TCRdb applying MiXCR to the RT-PCR reads. The sample gives some 570,000 distinct CDR3 sequences, around 11% of which show up once; roughly 11% is in the top ten. These records were also assigned to another study, of T cells expressing NK-cell markers.

The specimen was PBMCs from blood, collected on the day of vaccination. Receptors were obtained from a man aged 45-65 years who received an inactivated influenza vaccine. Each CDR3 is given with its conserved first and last residue. The size of a clone is reported for some rows only, either as once, few or many, or as a class for expanded clones.

>-|TRBV7-8
CASSLEGLRSGNTIYF
>-|TRBV7-9
CASSVWTGAQGIQYF
>-|TRBV20-1
CSAPYRYNEQFF
>-|TRBV20-1
CSARDQLEYQETQYF
>-|TRBV20-1
CSARDHSRQAGETQYF
>few|TRBV20-1
CSARFGGQNTGELFF
>-|TRBV20-1
CSASRAETQYF
>-|TRBV20-1
CSARPSRTNTGELFF
>few|TRBV6-6
CASSYSDNQPQHF
>many|TRBV7-2
CASSSHGAWSYGYTF